This T cell receptor beta chain was profiled in a study of OX40 agonist ivuxolimab in advanced cancers. CDR3 length equals 15 residues. Germline lookup yields CDR1 LGHNA and CDR2 YNFKEQ. Trimming cost V 1 base and J 5 bases, with 9 bases left between them. The repertoire was sequenced with immunoSEQ multiplex PCR; TCRdb's copy has only in-frame clones and lacks some. The sample carries roughly 67,000 clones, around nine tenths recorded once. This clone was seen once. The sample here was CD4+ or CD8+ T cells sorted from blood, taken in a trial of the OX40 agonist ivuxolimab. This chain links TRBV4-2 with TRBJ1-6; a weak D match, TRBD1 (5 bases). The sequence was obtained from an adult with an advanced solid tumor such as melanoma, head and neck, liver or kidney cancer. CDR3 region: CASSQVGGDNSPLHF. As DNA, the CDR3 is TGTGCCAGCAGCCAAGTTGGGGGGGATAATTCACCCCTCCACTTT.